This T cell receptor (beta chain) emerged from a study of blood T cells in healthy people across ages. In this sample, this clonotype turned up once. V lost 7 bases, J lost 7 bases, and 16 bases lay in between. Germline-derived CDR1 and CDR2 are SGHTA and FQGNSA. This CDR3 is built from 13 residues. A second PCR, run for 7 to 11 cycles, used a sample-barcoded 5' primer plus a J-beta primer mix. TCRdb reprocessed the 5' RACE reads with MiXCR, giving one entry per CDR3 protein. Among 1.5 million to 2 million distinct CDR3 sequences listed, over 25% were seen once. This sequence originates from a woman between 25 and 40 years old in good health. What was sequenced was blood. J is TRBJ1-2 and V is TRBV7-2, with TRBD1 as a possible D gene (5 bases). The CDR3, as DNA: TGTGCCAGCACGCCCGGGACCCGCGGTGGCTACACCTTC. It encodes CASTPGTRGGYTF. Looking up the rest from reference TRBV7-2 and TRBJ1-2 gives the full variable domain: GAGVSQSPSNKVTEKGKDVELRCDPISGHTALYWYRQSLGQGLEFLIYFQGNSAPDKSGLPSDRFSAERTGGSVSTLTIQRTQQEDSAVYLCASTPGTRGGYTFGSGTRLTVV.